This T cell receptor beta chain is from a study of graft-versus-host responses after intestinal transplantation. Study-wide background: Each recipient received anti-thymocyte globulin induction, then tacrolimus and steroids for approximately three years. General study findings and limits: Allografts of patients with graft-donor T cell macrochimerism showed high graft-versus-host to host-versus-graft clone ratios. GvH clones were identified in recipient marrow, with some first appearing in ileum or blood.

Per germline, CDR1 MNHEY and CDR2 SMNVEV (reference sequence). Trimming shortened V by 0 bases and J by 7 bases, and 13 bases separated the two germline ends. CDR3 length: 14 residues. The protocol was immunoSEQ multiplex PCR, while the TCRdb copy is restricted to in-frame clones and leaves out a portion. This repertoire shows 75,000 to 100,000 clones, 75% to 95% found once; its top ten account for approximately 0.18%. Comment on this clone: Its target is not known.

The TCR was taken from a human donor who was the organ donor for an intestinal transplant. This chain joins TRBV27 and TRBJ2-7; possibly TRBD2 for D (5 bases). Specimen: unstimulated CD4+ T cells sorted from spleen or lymph node cells, collected before transplant. CDR3 sequence: CASSLSAGIREQYF. The CDR3 nucleotides read TGTGCCAGCAGTTTATCTGCGGGCATTAGGGAGCAGTACTTC.